This T cell receptor beta chain comes out of a study of cytomegalovirus exposure and HLA in healthy donors. General study results and limits: When analyzed later, the rates of TCR association showed variation by HLA locus, with DRB1 the most and HLA-C the fewest.

PCR involved 60 Vbeta and 13 Jbeta primers. The method was immunoSEQ multiplex PCR; TCRdb's version includes in-frame clones alone and lacks a portion of them. This sample lists about 110,000 clones; its ten largest clones have roughly 3.6%. Looked up from germline, CDR1 is ENHRY and CDR2 is SYGVKD. The CDR3 loop spans 15 amino acids. The J segment lost 2 bases and the V segment lost 6 bases, leaving 6 bases of the junction unmatched. Regarding this clone: Its antigen is unknown.

The chain combines TRBV10-3 with TRBJ2-3, with 9 bases matching TRBD2. Sample: PBMCs. The clonotype originates from a man aged 30 to 39 in good health and CMV-seronegative. The CDR3 region is CAIRIAGEVTDTQYF. The CDR3 DNA sequence: TGTGCCATCAGAATAGCGGGGGAGGTCACAGATACGCAGTATTTT.